This TCR beta chain was obtained from a study of blood T cell repertoires in COVID-19. At the level of the study: The cDNA or gDNA used as material had been derived from T cells, B-cell-depleted T cells, or PBMCs.

Trimming cost V 0 bases and J 5 bases, with 20 bases left between them. The CDR3 runs to 17 residues. Germline values: CDR1 SGHKS, CDR2 YYEKEE (reference sequence). In the authors' workflow: Nucleated cell number was recorded as an estimate derived from reference gene primer amplification. Clones were read by immunoSEQ multiplex PCR, and TCRdb kept only the in-frame ones, dropping some. V and J calls and clone size are copied from that table; D and trimming were computed from the DNA. The sample comprises some 200,000 clones, around 84% of which are singletons, and roughly 14% rests with the top ten. Seattle patient enrollment occurred during active infection, with longitudinal follow-up thereafter.

This chain joins TRBV5-5 and TRBJ2-5; perhaps TRBD1 as D (7 bases). The sample taken for sequencing was peripheral blood. The origin of this receptor is a woman aged 70-85 years with COVID-19, enrolled during active disease. This CDR3 is CASSLGLFRGVGETQYF. For the CDR3, the DNA is TGTGCCAGCAGCTTGGGTCTATTCAGGGGGGTCGGGGAGACCCAGTACTTC. Full variable domain (outside the CDR3, taken from reference TRBV5-5 and TRBJ2-5): DAGVTQSPTHLIKTRGQQVTLRCSPISGHKSVSWYQQVLGQGPQFIFQYYEKEERGRGNFPDRFSARQFPNYSSELNVNALLLGDSALYLCASSLGLFRGVGETQYFGPGTRLLVL.